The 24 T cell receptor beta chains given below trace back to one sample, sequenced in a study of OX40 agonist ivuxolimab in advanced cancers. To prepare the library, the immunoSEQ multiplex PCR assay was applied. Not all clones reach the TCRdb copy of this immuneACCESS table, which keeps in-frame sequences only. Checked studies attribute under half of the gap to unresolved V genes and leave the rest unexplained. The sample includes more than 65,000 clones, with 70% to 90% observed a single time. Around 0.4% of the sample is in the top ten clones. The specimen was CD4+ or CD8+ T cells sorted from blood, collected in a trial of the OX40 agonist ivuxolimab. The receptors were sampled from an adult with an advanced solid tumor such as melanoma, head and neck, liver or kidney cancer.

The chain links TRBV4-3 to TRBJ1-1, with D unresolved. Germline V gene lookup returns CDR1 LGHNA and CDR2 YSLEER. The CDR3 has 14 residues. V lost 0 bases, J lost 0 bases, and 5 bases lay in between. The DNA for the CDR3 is TGCGCCAGCAGCCAAGATGTGATGAACACTGAAGCTTTCTTT. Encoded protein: CASSQDVMNTEAFF.

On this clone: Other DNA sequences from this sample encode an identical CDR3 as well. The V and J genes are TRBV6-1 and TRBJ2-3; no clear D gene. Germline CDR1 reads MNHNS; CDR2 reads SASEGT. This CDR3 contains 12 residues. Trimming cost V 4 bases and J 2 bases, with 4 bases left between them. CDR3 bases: TGTGCCAGCAGTGGCGACACAGATACGCAGTATTTT. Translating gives CASSGDTDTQYF.

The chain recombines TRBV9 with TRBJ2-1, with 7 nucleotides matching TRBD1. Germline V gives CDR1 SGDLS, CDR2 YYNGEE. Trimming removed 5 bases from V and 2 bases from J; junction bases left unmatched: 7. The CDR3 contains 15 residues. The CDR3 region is CASSETGTAYNEQFF. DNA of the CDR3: TGTGCCAGCAGTGAAACCGGGACAGCCTACAATGAGCAGTTCTTC.

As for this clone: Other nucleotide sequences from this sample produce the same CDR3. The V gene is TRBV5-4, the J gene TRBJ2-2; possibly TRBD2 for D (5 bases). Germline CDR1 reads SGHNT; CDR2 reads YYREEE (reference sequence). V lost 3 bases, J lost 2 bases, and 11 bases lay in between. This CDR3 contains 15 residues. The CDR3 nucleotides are TGTGCCAGCAGCTCAGGCAGGACTAACACCGGGGAGCTGTTTTTT. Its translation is CASSSGRTNTGELFF.

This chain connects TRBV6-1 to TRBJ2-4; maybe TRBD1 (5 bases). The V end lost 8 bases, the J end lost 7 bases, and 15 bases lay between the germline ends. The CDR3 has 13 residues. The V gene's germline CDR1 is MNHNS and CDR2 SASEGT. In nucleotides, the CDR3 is TGTGCCAGCGAATTCCAGGGTGCGAACATTCAGTACTTC. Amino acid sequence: CASEFQGANIQYF.

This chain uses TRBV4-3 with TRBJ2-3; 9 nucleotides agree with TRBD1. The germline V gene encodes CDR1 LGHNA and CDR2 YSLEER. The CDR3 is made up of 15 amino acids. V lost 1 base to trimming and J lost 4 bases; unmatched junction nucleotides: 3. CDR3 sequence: CASSQGDRVADTQYF. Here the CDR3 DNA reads TGCGCCAGCAGCCAAGGGGACAGGGTCGCAGATACGCAGTATTTT.

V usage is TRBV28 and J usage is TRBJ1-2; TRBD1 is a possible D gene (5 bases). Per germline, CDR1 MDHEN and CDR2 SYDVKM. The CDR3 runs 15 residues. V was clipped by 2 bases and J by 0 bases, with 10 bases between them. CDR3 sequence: CASSLRGAANYGYTF. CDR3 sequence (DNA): TGTGCCAGCAGTTTACGGGGCGCGGCTAACTATGGCTACACCTTC.

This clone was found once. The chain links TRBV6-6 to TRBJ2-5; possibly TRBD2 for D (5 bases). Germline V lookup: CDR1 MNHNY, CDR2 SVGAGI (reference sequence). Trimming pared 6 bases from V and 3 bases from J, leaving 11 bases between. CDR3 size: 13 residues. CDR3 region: CASRQTGEETQYF. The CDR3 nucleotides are TGTGCCAGCAGACAGACCGGGGAAGAGACCCAGTACTTC.

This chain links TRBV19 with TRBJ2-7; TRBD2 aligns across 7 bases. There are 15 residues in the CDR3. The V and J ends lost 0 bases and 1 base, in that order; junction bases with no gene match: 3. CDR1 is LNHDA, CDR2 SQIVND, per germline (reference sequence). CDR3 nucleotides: TGTGCCAGTAGTATAGAGCCTAGCGGATCCTACGAGCAGTACTTC. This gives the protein CASSIEPSGSYEQYF.

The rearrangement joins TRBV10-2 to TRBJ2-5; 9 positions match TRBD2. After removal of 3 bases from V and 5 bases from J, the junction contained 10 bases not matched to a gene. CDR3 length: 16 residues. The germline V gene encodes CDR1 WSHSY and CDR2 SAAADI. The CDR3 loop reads CASSEIEREDTETQYF. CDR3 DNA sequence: TGCGCCAGCAGTGAAATCGAGCGGGAGGATACTGAGACCCAGTACTTC.

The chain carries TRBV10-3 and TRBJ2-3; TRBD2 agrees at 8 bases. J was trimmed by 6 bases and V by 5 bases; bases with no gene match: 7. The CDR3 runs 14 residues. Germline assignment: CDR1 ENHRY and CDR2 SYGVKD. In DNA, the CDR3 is TGTGCCATCAGTCCCAGCGGGAGTCGGGATACGCAGTATTTT. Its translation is CAISPSGSRDTQYF.

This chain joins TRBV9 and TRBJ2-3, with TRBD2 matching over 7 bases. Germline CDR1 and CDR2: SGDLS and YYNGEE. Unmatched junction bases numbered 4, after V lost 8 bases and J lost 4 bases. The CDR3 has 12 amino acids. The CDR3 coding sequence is TGTGCCAGTGGGGGAGGGGCAGATACGCAGTATTTT. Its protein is CASGGGADTQYF.

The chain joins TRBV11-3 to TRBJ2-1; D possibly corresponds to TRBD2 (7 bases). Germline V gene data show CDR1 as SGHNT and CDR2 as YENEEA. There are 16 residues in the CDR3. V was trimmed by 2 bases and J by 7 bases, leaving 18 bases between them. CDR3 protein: CASSLSGAGVRNEQFF. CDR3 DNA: TGTGCCAGCAGCTTATCAGGGGCGGGAGTAAGGAATGAGCAGTTCTTC.

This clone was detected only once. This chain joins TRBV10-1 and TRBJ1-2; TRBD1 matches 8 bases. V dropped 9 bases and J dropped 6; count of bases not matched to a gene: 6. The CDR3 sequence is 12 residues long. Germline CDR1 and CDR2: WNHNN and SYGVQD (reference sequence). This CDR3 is CASGQGGHGYTF. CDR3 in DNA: TGCGCCAGTGGACAGGGTGGACATGGCTACACCTTC.

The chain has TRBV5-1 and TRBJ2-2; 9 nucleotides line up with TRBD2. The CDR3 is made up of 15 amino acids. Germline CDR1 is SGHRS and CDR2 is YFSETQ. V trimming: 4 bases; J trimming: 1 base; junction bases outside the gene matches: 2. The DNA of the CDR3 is TGCGCCAGCAGCGCGGGGGGGCTGAACACCGGGGAGCTGTTTTTT. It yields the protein CASSAGGLNTGELFF.

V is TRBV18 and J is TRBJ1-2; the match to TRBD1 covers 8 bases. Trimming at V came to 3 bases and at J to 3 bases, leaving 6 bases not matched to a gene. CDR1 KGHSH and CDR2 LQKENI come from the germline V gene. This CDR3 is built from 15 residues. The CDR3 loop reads CASSPTGTGYYGYTF. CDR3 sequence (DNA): TGTGCCAGCTCACCTACCGGGACAGGCTACTATGGCTACACCTTC.

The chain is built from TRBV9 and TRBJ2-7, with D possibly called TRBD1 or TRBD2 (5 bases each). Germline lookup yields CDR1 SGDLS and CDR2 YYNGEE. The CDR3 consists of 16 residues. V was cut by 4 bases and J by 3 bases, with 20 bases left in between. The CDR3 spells CASSKGLGADSYEQYF. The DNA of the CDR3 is TGTGCCAGCAGCAAAGGACTTGGGGCAGATAGCTACGAGCAGTACTTC.

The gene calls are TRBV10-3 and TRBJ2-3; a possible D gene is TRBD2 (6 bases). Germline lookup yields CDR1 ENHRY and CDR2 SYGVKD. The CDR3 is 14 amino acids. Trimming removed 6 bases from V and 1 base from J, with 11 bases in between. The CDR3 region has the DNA TGTGCCATCAGAGCTAGCGCACGCACAGATACGCAGTATTTT. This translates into CAIRASARTDTQYF.

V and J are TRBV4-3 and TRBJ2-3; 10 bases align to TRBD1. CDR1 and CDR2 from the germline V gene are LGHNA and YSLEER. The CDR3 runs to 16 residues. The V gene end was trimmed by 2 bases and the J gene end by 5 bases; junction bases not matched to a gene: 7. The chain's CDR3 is CASSQPDRGVGDTQYF. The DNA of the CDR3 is TGCGCCAGCAGCCAACCGGACAGGGGGGTCGGAGATACGCAGTATTTT.

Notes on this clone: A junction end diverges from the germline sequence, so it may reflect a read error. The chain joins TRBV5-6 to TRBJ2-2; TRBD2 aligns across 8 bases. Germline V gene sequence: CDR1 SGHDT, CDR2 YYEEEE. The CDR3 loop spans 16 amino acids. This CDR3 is CASTLSGRGRTGELFF. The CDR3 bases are TGTGCCAGCACCTTGAGCGGGAGAGGACGCACCGGGGAGCTGTTTTTT.

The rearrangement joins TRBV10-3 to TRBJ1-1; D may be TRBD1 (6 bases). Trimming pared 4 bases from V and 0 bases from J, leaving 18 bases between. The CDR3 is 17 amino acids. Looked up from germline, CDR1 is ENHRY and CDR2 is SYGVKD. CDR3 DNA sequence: TGTGCCATCAGTGCTAAAAGAGGGGGACTAATGAACACTGAAGCTTTCTTT. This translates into CAISAKRGGLMNTEAFF.

The CDR3 bases are TGTGCCAGTCAGACACTGGGAAACTATGGCTACACCTTC. It yields the protein CASQTLGNYGYTF. This rearrangement joins TRBV6-1 to TRBJ1-2; D unresolved. The V end was cut by 9 bases, the J end by 2 bases, with 13 bases between. Germline assignment: CDR1 MNHNS and CDR2 SASEGT. The CDR3 loop spans 13 amino acids.

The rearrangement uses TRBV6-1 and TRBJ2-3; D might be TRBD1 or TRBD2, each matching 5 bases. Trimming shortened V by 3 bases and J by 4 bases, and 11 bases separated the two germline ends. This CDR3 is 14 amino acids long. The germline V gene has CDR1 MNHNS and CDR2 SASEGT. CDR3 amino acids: CASSDPGRSDTQYF. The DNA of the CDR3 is TGTGCCAGCAGTGACCCGGGACGGTCAGATACGCAGTATTTT.

The CDR3 is CASSLSRSGNTIYF. The DNA for the CDR3 is TGTGCCAGCAGCCTCAGCCGCTCTGGAAACACCATATATTTT. This chain uses TRBV9 with TRBJ1-3; D is ambiguous. The CDR3 has 14 residues. Trimming cost V 4 bases and J 0 bases, with 8 bases left between them. Germline CDR1 is SGDLS and CDR2 is YYNGEE.